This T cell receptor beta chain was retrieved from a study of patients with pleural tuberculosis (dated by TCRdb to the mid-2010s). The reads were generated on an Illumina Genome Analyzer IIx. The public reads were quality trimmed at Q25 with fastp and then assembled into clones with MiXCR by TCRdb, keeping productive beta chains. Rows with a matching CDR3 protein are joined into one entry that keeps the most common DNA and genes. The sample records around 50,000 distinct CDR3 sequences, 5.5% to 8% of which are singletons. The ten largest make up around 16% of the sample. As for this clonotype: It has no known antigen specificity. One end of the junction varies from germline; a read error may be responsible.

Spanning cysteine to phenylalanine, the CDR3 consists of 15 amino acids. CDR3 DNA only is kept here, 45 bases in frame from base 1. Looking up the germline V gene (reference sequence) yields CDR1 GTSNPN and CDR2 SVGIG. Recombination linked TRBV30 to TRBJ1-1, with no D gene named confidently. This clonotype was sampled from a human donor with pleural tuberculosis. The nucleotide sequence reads TGTGCCTGGAGTCCGGGGTCTCTCTCGAACGCTGAAGCTTTCTTT. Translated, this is CAWSPGSLSNAEAFF. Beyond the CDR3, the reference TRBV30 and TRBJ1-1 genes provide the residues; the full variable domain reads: SQTIHQWPATLVQPVGSPLSLECTVEGTSNPNLYWYRQAAGRGLQLLFYSVGIGQISSEVPQNLSASRPQDRQFILSSKKLLLSDSGFYLCAWSPGSLSNAEAFFGQGTRLTVV.